This TCR beta chain was captured by sequencing in a study of cytomegalovirus exposure and HLA in healthy donors. Study results and limitations: In a later analysis, TCR beta V- and J-gene trimming was associated with a missense DCLRE1C variant. Among the CMV-associated chains, three were confirmed in vitro as specific for CMV antigens.

It was with 60 Vbeta and 13 Jbeta primers that the PCR ran. Libraries were prepared by immunoSEQ multiplex PCR; TCRdb keeps only in-frame clonotypes and omits some of them. The sample shows some 170,000 clones, 65% to 90% of them seen only once. From germline, CDR1 is SGHVS and CDR2 FQNEAQ. The CDR3 contains 15 residues. Of note for this clone: What it binds is unknown.

This chain links TRBV7-8 with TRBJ2-5, with 9 bases lining up with TRBD2. Near its end, the DNA agrees better with TRBJ2-7, so the J call may be wrong. The origin of this receptor is a man in his fifties in good health and CMV-seropositive. The specimen was PBMCs. The CDR3 coding sequence is TGTGCCAGCAGCTTAGAGGCGGGGGGGACCTACGAGCAGTACTTC. It encodes CASSLEAGGTYEQYF.